This T cell receptor (beta chain) was identified in a study of blood T cell repertoires in COVID-19. Study as a whole: Sites across the United States, Italy and Spain contributed samples from acute and convalescent COVID-19. Sample material is recorded as cDNA or gDNA derived from T cells, B-cell-depleted T cells, or PBMCs.

Original methodology: Using reference gene primer amplification, nucleated cell counts were estimated. Produced via immunoSEQ multiplex PCR; TCRdb's table is partial and in-frame only. V, J and clone size were drawn from that table, and D and trimming were deduced from the DNA. In the table there are under 250,000 clones, approximately 91% of which are singletons. Germline CDR1 and CDR2: MNHEY and SVGAGI. V shed 6 bases and J 4 bases; nucleotides not matched to a gene: 11. This CDR3 has 15 amino acids. The V call is TRBV6-5, the J call TRBJ1-1, with TRBD1 identical over 7 bases. What was sequenced was peripheral blood. The sequence came from a woman in her thirties or forties with acute or convalescent COVID-19. The CDR3 DNA is TGTGCCAGCAGAAAGCGAGGGGGCGAAGCCACTGAAGCTTTCTTT. Its protein is CASRKRGGEATEAFF.